The sequence of this TCR beta chain was determined in a study of blood T cell repertoires in COVID-19. Study-wide background: Sites in the United States, Italy and Spain provided acute and convalescent COVID-19 samples. Sources were T cells, B-cell-depleted T cells, or PBMCs; the material itself was cDNA or gDNA.

How the authors handled the data: From reference gene primer amplification, estimates of nucleated cell counts were derived. The data were produced by immunoSEQ multiplex PCR, yet TCRdb's version contains in-frame clones alone and is incomplete. The V and J calls and clone size were taken over from that table, and D and trimming were inferred from the DNA. The sample shows tens of thousands of clones, around 90% of them seen only once. Germline-derived CDR1 and CDR2 are SEHNR and FQNEAQ (reference sequence). V was cut by 1 base and J by 4 bases, with 6 bases left in between. The length of the CDR3 is 13 residues.

The sequence derives from a human donor in a cohort sampled during active COVID-19. The chain joins TRBV7-9 to TRBJ2-3; D is possibly TRBD2 (5 bases). Sample: peripheral blood. CDR3 sequence reads: CASSLGEPDTQYF. The DNA of the CDR3 is TGTGCCAGCAGCTTAGGGGAGCCAGATACGCAGTATTTT.